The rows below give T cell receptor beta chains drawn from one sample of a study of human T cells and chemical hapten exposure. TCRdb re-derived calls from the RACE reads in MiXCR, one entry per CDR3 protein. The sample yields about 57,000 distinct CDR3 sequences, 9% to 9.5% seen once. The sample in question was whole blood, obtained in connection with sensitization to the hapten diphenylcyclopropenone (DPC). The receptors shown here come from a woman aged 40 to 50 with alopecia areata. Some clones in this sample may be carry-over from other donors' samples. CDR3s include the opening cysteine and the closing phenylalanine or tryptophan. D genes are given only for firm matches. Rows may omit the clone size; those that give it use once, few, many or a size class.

CDR3 protein: CASSTNTGQTEAFF
CDR3 DNA: TGTGCCAGCTCGACGAATACCGGACAGACCGAAGCTTTCTTT
clone size: few
D gene: NA
J gene: TRBJ1-1
V gene: TRBV18

CDR3 protein: CASSGGLGMSNQPQHF
CDR3 DNA: TGTGCCAGCAGCGGGGGCCTCGGGATGAGCAATCAGCCCCAGCATTTT
clone size: many
D gene: NA
J gene: TRBJ1-5
V gene: TRBV7-6

CDR3 protein: CASSPRDRGGTEAFF
CDR3 DNA: TGTGCCAGCAGCCCCCGGGACAGGGGTGGCACTGAAGCTTTCTTT
clone size: many
D gene: TRBD1
J gene: TRBJ1-1
V gene: TRBV9

CDR3 protein: CASSPTYQETQYF
CDR3 DNA: TGTGCCAGCTCACCAACATACCAAGAGACCCAGTACTTC
clone size: NA
D gene: NA
J gene: TRBJ2-5
V gene: TRBV18

CDR3 protein: CASSLGAGGKETQYF
CDR3 DNA: TGCGCCAGCAGCTTGGGAGCGGGGGGCAAAGAGACCCAGTACTTC
clone size: many
D gene: TRBD2
J gene: TRBJ2-5
V gene: TRBV5-1

CDR3 protein: CATSEGGRGDTQYF
CDR3 DNA: TGTGCCACATCGGAGGGGGGGCGTGGAGATACGCAGTATTTT
clone size: many
D gene: NA
J gene: TRBJ2-3
V gene: TRBV5-4

CDR3 protein: CASSVKAGETDTQYF
CDR3 DNA: TGTGCCAGCAGCGTAAAAGCGGGGGAGACAGATACGCAGTATTTT
clone size: once
D gene: TRBD2
J gene: TRBJ2-3
V gene: TRBV9

CDR3 protein: CSADLGQLYTF
CDR3 DNA: TGCAGTGCCGATTTGGGACAACTCTACACCTTC
clone size: few
D gene: NA
J gene: TRBJ1-2
V gene: TRBV20-1

CDR3 protein: CASSLTGSSYNEQFF
CDR3 DNA: TGTGCCAGCAGCTTGACAGGCAGCTCCTACAATGAGCAGTTCTTC
clone size: NA
D gene: NA
J gene: TRBJ2-1
V gene: TRBV7-6

CDR3 protein: CAWSSPGQGGSYSGANVLTF
CDR3 DNA: TGTGCCTGGAGTTCTCCGGGACAGGGAGGGTCGTACTCTGGGGCCAACGTCCTGACTTTC
clone size: few
D gene: TRBD1
J gene: TRBJ2-6
V gene: TRBV30

CDR3 protein: CSVDGGSNYGYTF
CDR3 DNA: TGCAGCGTTGACGGGGGGTCTAACTATGGCTACACCTTC
clone size: NA
D gene: NA
J gene: TRBJ1-2
V gene: TRBV29-1

CDR3 protein: CASSEGGDPKNIQYF
CDR3 DNA: TGTGCCAGCAGTGAAGGCGGGGACCCCAAAAACATTCAGTACTTC
clone size: many
D gene: NA
J gene: TRBJ2-4
V gene: TRBV2

CDR3 protein: CSASRRRDTGELFF
CDR3 DNA: TGCAGTGCTAGTAGGCGGAGAGACACCGGGGAGCTGTTTTTT
clone size: many
D gene: NA
J gene: TRBJ2-2
V gene: TRBV20-1

CDR3 protein: CASSVTGTQQETQYF
CDR3 DNA: TGCGCCAGCAGTGTTACCGGGACACAGCAAGAGACCCAGTACTTC
clone size: few
D gene: NA
J gene: TRBJ2-5
V gene: TRBV5-1